This T cell receptor beta chain derives from a study of tumor-infiltrating lymphocytes in primary liver carcinoma (dated by TCRdb to about 2017). Regarding the study in general: Of the five patients, three men and two women aged 30 to 69 years, four had hepatocellular carcinoma and one had combined HCC and intrahepatic cholangiocarcinoma. Technical replicate repertoires showed high reproducibility, with mean shared-clone rates about 0.88 and correlation coefficients above 0.95. A total of around 35 specimens from 5 patients, comprising roughly 25 tumor regions, 5 adjacent noncancerous liver tissues and 5 peripheral blood samples, were covered by TCRbeta repertoire sequencing. The five patients had tumors of stage T1-T3 N0M0, with maximum diameters ranging from roughly 4.2 to 11 cm. Each sample produced roughly 3.5 to 7.13 million productive TCRbeta reads, and read depth showed no significant difference between tissue types. The study combined TCRbeta repertoire sequencing, expression microarrays and whole-exome sequencing across five regions of each liver tumor, with adjacent normal tissue and blood. To link TCRbeta repertoire diversity to the local molecular phenotype, the 20 to 30 tumor region samples were profiled with Agilent mRNA microarrays.

As for this clonotype: The target of this receptor is not known. A read error may produce the germline difference seen at one junction end.

Without any cell sorting, total RNA and DNA were co-extracted from roughly 20-30 mg of bulk tissue using the AllPrep DNA/RNA mini kit. Between late 2015 and early 2016, five patients in China with histopathologically diagnosed primary liver carcinoma had surgical resection. Patients had chronic HBV infection and were treatment-naive at sampling. Each tumor was sampled at five spatially separated regions: the superior, inferior, left-lateral and right-lateral poles and the tumor centre. Histology showed that every tumor sample contained more than 80% viable tumor cells. Fresh tumor and adjacent tissue pieces were bisected; one half was stored in RNAlater at -80°C, the other sent for histology. The research as a whole found: Only the TCR beta chain was sequenced, so true repertoire diversity is likely underestimated because unpaired alpha chains were not captured. Only four or five patients were included in the study, and the authors note that the findings should be validated in a larger study. Only about 7-24% of top clones were found in all five regions of a tumor, suggesting spatial heterogeneity of tumor-infiltrating T cells. Repertoire overlap was higher between tumor regions (mean about 35%) than tumor-adjacent (around 17%) or tumor-blood (about 15%) pairs, consistent with antigen-driven expansion. Compared with blood, tumors had a significantly larger share of the repertoire taken up by the top 250 clones (p = 0.039). Comparison of CD4+ and CD8+ T cell repertoires was precluded by the use of bulk unsorted samples.

CDR1 SEHNR and CDR2 FQNEAQ are derived from the germline V gene (reference sequence). The CDR3 spans 13 residues, from the cysteine through the phenylalanine. Of all the DNA, just the CDR3 is kept, 39 bases in frame from base 1. A constant-region primer and ProtoScript II reverse transcriptase were used to reverse-transcribe TCRbeta-specific cDNA from about 530 ng total RNA. Three nested multiplex PCR rounds, following a slightly modified ARM-PCR procedure, were used to build the TCRbeta libraries. Multiplex TRBV1-TRBV30 forward primers and a Cbeta reverse primer were used in the first two PCR rounds, each of which was run for around 10 cycles. Sample barcodes and Illumina adapters were added in a final 25-cycle PCR with Deep VentR polymerase. Amplicons of 200-500 bp were gel-purified with a QIAquick gel extraction kit before sequencing. The TCRbeta amplicons were sequenced with 250-bp paired-end reads on an Illumina HiSeq 2500. The original methods were these. Reads were quality-trimmed with Trimmomatic v0.33, and paired reads were merged with FLASH v1.2.11 to recover full CDR3 sequences. V, D and J germline segments were assigned to the rearranged TCRbeta sequences by MiGEC v1.2.1b. VDJtools v1.0.0 computed clonotype statistics and Shannon-Wiener diversity indices. To reduce sampling bias, subsequent analyses other than the diversity analysis used only the 250 most abundant clonotypes in each sample. TCRdb trimmed public reads at Q25 via fastp, called clones via MiXCR and kept in-frame beta chains. For every CDR3 protein sequence, its rows merge into one entry that carries the most common genes and DNA. The V and J calls reflect TCRdb's pipeline rather than the authors' work. For this sample there are 100,000 or so distinct CDR3 sequences; approximately 68% appear just once. Jointly, the top ten make up 9.5% to 10% of the sample.

Sequences were obtained from liver tumor tissue from sampling region 5. The sample's cell subset or site label is to be understood as: tumor region T5, tumor centre. The clonotype was recovered from a woman in her sixties or seventies with primary liver carcinoma and hepatitis B virus infection. The rearranged segments are TRBV7-9 and TRBJ2-6; a tentative D call is TRBD2 (5 bases match). The CDR3 protein sequence reads: CASSLAVANVLTF. The nucleotides read TGTGCCAGCAGCCTAGCAGTTGCCAACGTCCTGACTTTC.